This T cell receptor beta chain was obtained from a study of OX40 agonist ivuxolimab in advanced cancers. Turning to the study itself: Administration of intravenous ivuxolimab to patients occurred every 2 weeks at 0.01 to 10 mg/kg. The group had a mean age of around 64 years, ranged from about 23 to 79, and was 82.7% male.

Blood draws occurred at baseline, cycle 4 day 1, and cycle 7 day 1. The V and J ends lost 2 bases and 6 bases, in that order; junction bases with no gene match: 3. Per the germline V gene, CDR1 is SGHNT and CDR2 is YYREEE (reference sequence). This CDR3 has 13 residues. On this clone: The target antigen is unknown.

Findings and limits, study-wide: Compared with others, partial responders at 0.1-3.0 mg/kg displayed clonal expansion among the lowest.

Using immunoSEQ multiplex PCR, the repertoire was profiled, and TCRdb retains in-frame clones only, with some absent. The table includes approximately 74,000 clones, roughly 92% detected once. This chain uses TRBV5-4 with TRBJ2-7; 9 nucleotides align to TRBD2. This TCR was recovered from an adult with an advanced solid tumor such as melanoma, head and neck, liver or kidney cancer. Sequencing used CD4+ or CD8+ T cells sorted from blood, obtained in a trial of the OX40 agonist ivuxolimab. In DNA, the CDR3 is TGTGCCAGCAGCTTAGGGACTAGCAGCGAGCAGTACTTC. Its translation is CASSLGTSSEQYF.